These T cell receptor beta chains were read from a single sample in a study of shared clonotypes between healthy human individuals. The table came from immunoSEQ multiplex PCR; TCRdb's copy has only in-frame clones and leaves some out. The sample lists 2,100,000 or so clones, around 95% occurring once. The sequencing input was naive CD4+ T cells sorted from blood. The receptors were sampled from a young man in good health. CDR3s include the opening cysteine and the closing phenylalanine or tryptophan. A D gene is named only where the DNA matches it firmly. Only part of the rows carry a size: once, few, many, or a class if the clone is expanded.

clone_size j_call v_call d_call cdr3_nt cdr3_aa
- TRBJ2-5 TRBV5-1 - TGCGCCAGCAGCTTTCTAGAGCAGGAGACCCAGTACTTC CASSFLEQETQYF
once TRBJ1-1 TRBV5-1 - TGCGCCAGCAGCTTGTCGGCCATGAACACTGAAGCTTTCTTT CASSLSAMNTEAFF
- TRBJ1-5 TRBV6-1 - TGTGCCAGCAAAGTTGGACATACGAAACAGCCCCAGCATTTT CASKVGHTKQPQHF
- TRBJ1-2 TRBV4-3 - TGCGCCAGCAGCCAAGAGGTAACAGCCTATGGCTACACCTTC CASSQEVTAYGYTF
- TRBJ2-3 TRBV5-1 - TGCGCCAGCAGCTTGCGTAGCGGACCCACAGATACGCAGTATTTT CASSLRSGPTDTQYF
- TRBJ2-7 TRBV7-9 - TGTGCCAGCAGCTTAGGGAGGCAGACCTACGAGCAGTACTTC CASSLGRQTYEQYF
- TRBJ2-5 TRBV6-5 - TGTGCCAGCACCCAGGGGGAGACCCAGTACTTC CASTQGETQYF
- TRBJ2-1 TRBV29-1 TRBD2 TGCAGCGTCTCGGGGGCTAGCGGGAGTGTTAATGAGCAGTTCTTC CSVSGASGSVNEQFF
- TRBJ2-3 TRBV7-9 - TGTGCCAGCAGCCGTAGAGGGACTGGGGTCGGTCGGGATACGCAGTATTTT CASSRRGTGVGRDTQYF
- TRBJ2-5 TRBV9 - TGTGCCAGCAACAACATAGGGGGGGATCAAGAGACCCAGTACTTC CASNNIGGDQETQYF
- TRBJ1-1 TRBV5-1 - TGCGCCAGCAGCTTGGGCAGTGAAGCTTTCTTT CASSLGSEAFF
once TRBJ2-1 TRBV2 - TGTGCCAGCAGGGGGACTCTATTCGGAAGAAATGAGCAGTTCTTC CASRGTLFGRNEQFF
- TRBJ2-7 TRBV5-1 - TGCGCCAGTAATGCACAGGGCCACGAGCAGTACTTC CASNAQGHEQYF
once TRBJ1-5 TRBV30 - TGTGCCTGGAGTGACCCCCCGGCAGGAGGGGTCCAGCCCCAGCATTTT CAWSDPPAGGVQPQHF
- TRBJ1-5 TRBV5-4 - TGTGCCAGCAGCTTGGATGGTGGGCATCAGCCCCAGCATTTT CASSLDGGHQPQHF
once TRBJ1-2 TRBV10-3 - TGTGCCATTCCGGGCCCTGAGGGCTATGGCTACACCTTC CAIPGPEGYGYTF
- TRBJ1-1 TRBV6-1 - TGTGCCAGCAGTGAATGGACATCTGAAGCTTTCTTT CASSEWTSEAFF
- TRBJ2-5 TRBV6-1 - TGTGCCAGCCAACTTCAGACCGTCGGGACCCAGTACTTC CASQLQTVGTQYF
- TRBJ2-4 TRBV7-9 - TGTGCCAGCAGCTTTGGCGGCTCGTTAGCCAAAAACATTCAGTACTTC CASSFGGSLAKNIQYF
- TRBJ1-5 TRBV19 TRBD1 TGTGCCAGTAGTATCGGAGAGGGGGCGATCCGCAATCAGCCCCAGCATTTT CASSIGEGAIRNQPQHF
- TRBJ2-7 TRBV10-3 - TGTGCCGCCATGGGAGGTTCCTACGAGCAGTACTTC CAAMGGSYEQYF
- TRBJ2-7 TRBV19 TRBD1 TGTGCCAGTAGTATAACAACAGGGGGAATCTACGAGCAGTACTTC CASSITTGGIYEQYF
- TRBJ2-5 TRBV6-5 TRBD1 TGTGCCAGCAACCCGGGACAGTTCCGTGAGACCCAGTACTTC CASNPGQFRETQYF
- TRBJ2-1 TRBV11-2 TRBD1 TGTGCCAGCAGCTTAAGGACAGGACGCCAGGCCTACAATGAGCAGTTCTTC CASSLRTGRQAYNEQFF
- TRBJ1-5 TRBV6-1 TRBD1 TGTGCCAGCAGGGACAGGGGTAGTCAGCCCCAGCATTTT CASRDRGSQPQHF
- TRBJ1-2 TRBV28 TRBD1 TGTGCCAGCAACCCCTCCGGGACAGTCGGCGTGGTCTATGGCTACACCTTC CASNPSGTVGVVYGYTF
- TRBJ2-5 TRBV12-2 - TGTGCAAGTCGCTTAGCAACGGTACAAGAGACCCAGTACTTC CASRLATVQETQYF
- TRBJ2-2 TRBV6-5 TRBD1 TGTGCCAGCAGTTACTCAAGGGACAGGGTGGCCGGGGAGCTGTTTTTT CASSYSRDRVAGELFF
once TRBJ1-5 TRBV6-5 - TGTGCCAGCAGTTACGGTGGGGGCGGCAATCAGCCCCAGCATTTT CASSYGGGGNQPQHF
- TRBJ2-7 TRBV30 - TGTGCCTGGAATAGGCAGGGTGCAGGGGAGCAGTACTTC CAWNRQGAGEQYF
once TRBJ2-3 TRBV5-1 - TGCGCCAGCAGCTTGGGGACCGGCGGTACGCAGTATTTT CASSLGTGGTQYF
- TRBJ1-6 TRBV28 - TGTGCCAGCAGTTTACCAGGATATAATTCACCCCTCCACTTT CASSLPGYNSPLHF
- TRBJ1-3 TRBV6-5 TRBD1 TGTGCCAGCAGTTCGGGACAGTTAGGTGGAAACACCATATATTTT CASSSGQLGGNTIYF
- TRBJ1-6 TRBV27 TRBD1 TGTGCCAGCAGTTTCCTCCGACACCGGACAGGGACGAGGACGAGCTCCTATAATTCACCCCTCCACTTT CASSFLRHRTGTRTSSYNSPLHF
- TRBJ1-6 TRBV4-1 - TGCGCCAGCAGCACCCCTGCGGGCTCCTATAATTCACCCCTCCACTTT CASSTPAGSYNSPLHF
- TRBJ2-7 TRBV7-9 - TGTGCCAGCAGCTTAGCAAAGAGCTCCTACGAGCAGTACTTC CASSLAKSSYEQYF
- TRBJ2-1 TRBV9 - TGTGCCAGCAGCCAACTACAGACTGCCAATGAGCAGTTCTTC CASSQLQTANEQFF
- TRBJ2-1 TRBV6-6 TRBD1 TGTGCCAGCAGGCCCCGGACAGGGTACGCTGATGAGCAGTTCTTC CASRPRTGYADEQFF
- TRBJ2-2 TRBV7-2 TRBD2 TGTGCCAGCAGCCCCCGGGGGCTAGCGGGGTCCACCGGGGAGCTGTTTTTT CASSPRGLAGSTGELFF
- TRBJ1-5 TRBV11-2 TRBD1 TGTGCCAGCAGCCCCACAGGGGTACAGCCCCAGCATTTT CASSPTGVQPQHF
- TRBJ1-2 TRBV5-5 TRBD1 TGTGCCAGCAGCCCGGAAAGACAGGGGGGATATGGCTACACCTTC CASSPERQGGYGYTF
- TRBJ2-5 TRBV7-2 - TGTGCCAGCAGCTTAGTGGCTAGCAGTCAGACCCAGTACTTC CASSLVASSQTQYF
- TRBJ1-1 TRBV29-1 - TGCAGCGTTGAAGACCAGCGGGGCACTGAAGCTTTCTTT CSVEDQRGTEAFF
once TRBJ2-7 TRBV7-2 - TGTGCCAGCAGCACCACCTATCTAGGTAGCTACGAGCAGTACTTC CASSTTYLGSYEQYF
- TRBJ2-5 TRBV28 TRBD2 TGTGCCAGCATGGAAGCGGGGCTGAGAAAAGAGACCCAGTACTTC CASMEAGLRKETQYF
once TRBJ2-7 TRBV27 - TGTGCCAGCAGTTCACCTGTACCGGGACGCATGAGCTCCTACGAGCAGTACTTC CASSSPVPGRMSSYEQYF
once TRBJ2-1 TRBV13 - TGTGCCAGCAGCTTTTGGGTCAAGAGCTCCTACAATGAGCAGTTCTTC CASSFWVKSSYNEQFF
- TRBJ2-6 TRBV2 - TGTGCCAGCAGTGAGGGGGCCCGCTCTGGGGCCAACGTCCTGACTTTC CASSEGARSGANVLTF
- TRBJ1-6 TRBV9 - TGTGCCAGCAGCCCCGAAGCAAGGGGGAATTCACCCCTCCACTTT CASSPEARGNSPLHF
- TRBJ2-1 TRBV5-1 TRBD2 TGCGCCAGCAGCTACCGACTAGCGGGGGGGCCGGACAATGAGCAGTTCTTC CASSYRLAGGPDNEQFF
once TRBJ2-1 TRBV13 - TGTGCCAGCAGCTTAGGTACGAGGTTATCCTACAATGAGCAGTTCTTC CASSLGTRLSYNEQFF
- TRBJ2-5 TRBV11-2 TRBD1 TGTGCCAGCAGCTTAGTCCGACAGGGCCAGGAGACCCAGTACTTC CASSLVRQGQETQYF
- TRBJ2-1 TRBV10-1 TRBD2 TGCGCCAGCAGTGATGGGGGTAGCGGGAGACTCAATGAGCAGTTCTTC CASSDGGSGRLNEQFF
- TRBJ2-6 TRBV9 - TGTGCCAGCAGCGTAGGGGCGTCTGGGGCCAACGTCCTGACTTTC CASSVGASGANVLTF
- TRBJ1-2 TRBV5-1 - TGCGCCAGCAGCTTCGGATCAGGGGCCAATGGCTACACCTTC CASSFGSGANGYTF
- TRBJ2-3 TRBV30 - TGTGCCTGGAGTGTTGGTCTAGCTGGCGCAGATACGCAGTATTTT CAWSVGLAGADTQYF
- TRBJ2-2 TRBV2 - TGTGCCAGCGGTAGGGCAGGGGGGACCGGGGAGCTGTTTTTT CASGRAGGTGELFF